These 13 T cell receptor beta chains were sequenced from one sample in a study of blood T cell repertoires in COVID-19. Clones were sequenced by immunoSEQ multiplex PCR, and TCRdb holds only the in-frame ones, with some missing. The sample includes 350,000 to 550,000 clones, approximately 90% of them seen just once. The sequenced sample consisted of PBMCs or T cells enriched from blood (not recorded which). These receptors were taken from a man aged 25-45 years who had recovered from COVID-19.

This clone has just a few counts. The rearrangement links TRBV18 to TRBJ2-3; TRBD1 might be the D (6 bases). The germline V gene has CDR1 KGHSH and CDR2 LQKENI. This CDR3 contains 15 residues. V lost 5 bases, J lost 6 bases, and 18 bases lay in between. CDR3 coding DNA: TGTGCCAGCTCAAGGACAGCCGCGGGTGGGGATACGCAGTATTTT. Translating it yields CASSRTAAGGDTQYF.

The rearrangement uses TRBV7-8 and TRBJ2-2, with D unresolved. Between the trimmed V and J ends, which lost 3 bases and 0 bases, there was a span of 8 bases. The germline V gene has CDR1 SGHVS and CDR2 FQNEAQ. The CDR3 totals 15 residues. The CDR3: CASSLRASNTGELFF. CDR3 bases: TGTGCCAGCAGCTTGAGAGCCTCGAACACCGGGGAGCTGTTTTTT.

The chain links TRBV30 to TRBJ2-1, with a possible D match to TRBD2 (8 bases). The ends were cut back, 3 bases at V and 2 bases at J, with 17 bases in the middle. Per the germline V gene, CDR1 is GTSNPN and CDR2 is SVGIG (reference sequence). The CDR3 has 16 amino acids. Written as DNA, the CDR3 is TGTGCCTGGAGCAGTCGGGAGGGACAGCCCTACAATGAGCAGTTCTTC. Its protein product is CAWSSREGQPYNEQFF.

The rearrangement links TRBV19 to TRBJ1-4; D gene uncertain. The CDR3 is made up of 14 amino acids. V gave up 3 bases and J gave up 4 bases, with 9 bases separating them. CDR1 is LNHDA, CDR2 SQIVND, per germline (reference sequence). CDR3 bases: TGTGCCAGTAGTATGTCCAGGTTTAATGAAAAACTGTTTTTT. Its translation: CASSMSRFNEKLFF.

The chain combines TRBV19 with TRBJ2-3, with 10 bases matching TRBD1. The J segment lost 4 bases and the V segment lost 3 bases, leaving 7 bases of the junction unmatched. Germline V gene lookup returns CDR1 LNHDA and CDR2 SQIVND (reference sequence). The CDR3 has 16 amino acids. Written as DNA, the CDR3 is TGTGCCAGTAGTATCCCGGACAGGGGGGTCCCAGATACGCAGTATTTT. Translated, it gives CASSIPDRGVPDTQYF.

CDR3: CASSTGGDYEQYF. In DNA, the CDR3 is TGTGCCAGTAGTACAGGGGGCGACTACGAGCAGTACTTC. This chain connects TRBV19 to TRBJ2-7; 8 bases line up with TRBD1. V gave up 4 bases and J gave up 3 bases; unmatched junction bases: 2. The CDR3 runs to 13 residues. Germline CDR1 and CDR2: LNHDA and SQIVND (reference sequence).

The chain is built from TRBV25-1 and TRBJ1-2; D is unresolved. CDR1 is MGHDK and CDR2 is SYGVNS in the germline V gene. The ends were cut back, 10 bases at V and 4 bases at J, with 13 bases in the middle. The CDR3 has 12 residues. The CDR3 sequence is CATHRGGYGYTF. CDR3 in DNA: TGTGCCACGCACCGCGGAGGCTATGGCTACACCTTC.

This rearrangement joins TRBV19 to TRBJ1-5, with unresolved D. This CDR3 region has 14 residues. CDR1 LNHDA and CDR2 SQIVND come from the germline V gene (reference sequence). The V end lost 4 bases, the J end lost 5 bases, and 12 bases lay between the germline ends. This CDR3 is CASSTLQFDQPQHF. CDR3 coding DNA: TGTGCCAGTAGTACCTTGCAGTTCGATCAGCCCCAGCATTTT.

The chain employs TRBV20-1 and TRBJ2-3; 14 nucleotides align to TRBD2. CDR1 and CDR2 from the germline V gene are DFQATT and SNEGSKA (reference sequence). The CDR3 consists of 18 residues. V lost 3 bases to trimming and J lost 4 bases; unmatched junction nucleotides: 12. CDR3 DNA: TGCAGTGCTAGTCTCGGGACTAGCGGGAGTAGGGGCTCAGATACGCAGTATTTT. Translating gives CSASLGTSGSRGSDTQYF.

The chain employs TRBV29-1 and TRBJ2-7, with TRBD1 matching over 8 bases. CDR1 and CDR2 (germline): SQVTM, ANQGSEA. There are 14 residues in the CDR3. The J segment lost 2 bases and the V segment lost 2 bases, leaving 5 bases of the junction unmatched. CDR3 residues: CSVERQGPTYEQYF. Written as DNA, the CDR3 is TGCAGCGTTGAAAGACAGGGGCCAACCTACGAGCAGTACTTC.

The genes are TRBV9 and TRBJ1-1; TRBD1 might be the D (6 bases). The germline gives CDR1 SGDLS, CDR2 YYNGEE. The CDR3 extends over 16 amino acids. Trimming shortened V by 4 bases and J by 1 base, and 17 bases separated the two germline ends. CDR3 DNA sequence: TGTGCCAGCAGCCCTCACCATCTGACAGGGAACACTGAAGCTTTCTTT. Protein product: CASSPHHLTGNTEAFF.

V and J are TRBV2 and TRBJ2-5, with 9 bases aligning to TRBD1. J was trimmed by 5 bases and V by 7 bases; bases with no gene match: 5. The germline V gene has CDR1 SNHLY and CDR2 FYNNEI. This CDR3 is 13 amino acids long. The CDR3 loop is CASKGQGVETQYF. The CDR3 DNA reads as TGTGCCAGCAAGGGACAGGGCGTTGAGACCCAGTACTTC.

V is TRBV25-1 and J is TRBJ2-7; 8 bases fit TRBD2. Germline lookup yields CDR1 MGHDK and CDR2 SYGVNS. This CDR3 has 14 amino acids. The ends lost 3 bases at V and 7 bases at J; junction bases unmatched: 8. Written as DNA, the CDR3 is TGTGCCAGCAGTGACCCGGGACTAGGAGTGGAGCAGTACTTC. It translates to CASSDPGLGVEQYF.